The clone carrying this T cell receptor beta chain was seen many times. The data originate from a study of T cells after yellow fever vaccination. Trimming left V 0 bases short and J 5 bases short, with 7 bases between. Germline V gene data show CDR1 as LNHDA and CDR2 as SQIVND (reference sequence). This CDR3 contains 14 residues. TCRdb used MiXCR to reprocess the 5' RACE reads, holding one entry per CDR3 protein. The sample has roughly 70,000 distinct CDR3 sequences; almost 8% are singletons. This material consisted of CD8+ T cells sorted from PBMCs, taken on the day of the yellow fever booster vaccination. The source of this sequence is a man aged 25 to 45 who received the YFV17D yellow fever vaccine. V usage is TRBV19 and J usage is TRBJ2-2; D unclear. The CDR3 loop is CASSIDLSTGELFF. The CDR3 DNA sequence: TGTGCCAGTAGTATAGATCTGTCGACCGGGGAGCTGTTTTTT.